This T cell receptor beta chain was observed in a study of shared clonotypes between healthy human individuals. The CDR3 has 13 residues. Germline V gene data show CDR1 as SGHRS and CDR2 as YFSETQ. V dropped 4 bases and J dropped 7 bases, with 11 bases sitting between them. Only in-frame clones appear in the TCRdb table, and some are missing; sequencing was by immunoSEQ multiplex PCR. The repertoire has roughly 2.4 million clones, around 95% of them found once; the top ten carry roughly 0.13%. Each of the donors was a healthy adult who was HIV-negative and had not had a recent acute infection or vaccination.

The sample comprised naive CD4+ T cells sorted from blood. Subset described: CD45RA+ positively selected. The V gene is TRBV5-1, the J gene TRBJ1-4; D uncertain. This TCR came from a young man in good health. The DNA of the CDR3 is TGCGCCAGCAGCCACCGGGGAGGTGAAAAACTGTTTTTT. The encoded protein is CASSHRGGEKLFF.